Presented here are 26 T cell receptor beta chains from one specimen sequenced in a study of post-analysis software for immune sequencing data. TCR beta cDNA libraries had unique molecular identifiers. TCRdb re-called the PCR reads through MiXCR, storing one row per CDR3 protein. The table has roughly 650,000 distinct CDR3 sequences, roughly three fifths seen once. The antigens these receptors bind are not known. Study results and caveats: Five TRBV segments were significantly more frequent in patients than in controls. TRBV5-6, TRBV5-1 and TRBV20-1 were among these segments.

The sample was blood. The receptors originated from a girl under 10 years old with multiple sclerosis.

This sequence joins TRBV5-6 and TRBJ2-5, with 7 bases that match TRBD1. V shed 3 bases and J 2 bases; nucleotides not matched to a gene: 7. The CDR3 loop spans 15 amino acids. Germline values: CDR1 SGHDT, CDR2 YYEEEE. CDR3 loop: CASSWGTDDQETQYF. The DNA of the CDR3 is TGTGCCAGCAGCTGGGGGACAGACGATCAAGAGACCCAGTACTTC.

The rearrangement links TRBV6-6 to TRBJ2-7, with 9 bases lining up with TRBD2. CDR3 length: 14 amino acids. Per the germline V gene, CDR1 is MNHNY and CDR2 is SVGAGI (reference sequence). V lost 7 bases, J lost 2 bases, and 6 bases stayed unmatched. The CDR3 spells CASNPIAGAYEQYF. In nucleotides, the CDR3 is TGTGCCAGCAACCCGATAGCGGGAGCCTACGAGCAGTACTTC.

Concerning this clonotype: Germline is not matched at one junction end, which may reflect a read error. The chain combines TRBV12-3 or TRBV12-4 with TRBJ2-3; 9 nucleotides match TRBD2. The CDR3 has 14 residues. This CDR3 is CASRMGLATDAQYF. CDR3 in DNA: TGTGCCAGCAGGATGGGACTAGCAACAGATGCGCAGTATTTT.

The gene calls are TRBV5-1 and TRBJ2-3; D is perhaps TRBD1 (7 bases). The ends were cut back, 3 bases at V and 0 bases at J, with 11 bases in the middle. Germline V gene lookup returns CDR1 SGHRS and CDR2 YFSETQ. The length of the CDR3 is 15 residues. CDR3: CASSSRGASTDTQYF. The CDR3 DNA reads TGCGCCAGCAGCTCCAGGGGGGCTAGCACAGATACGCAGTATTTT. Variable domain in full (rest from reference TRBV5-1 and TRBJ2-3): KAGVTQTPRYLIKTRGQQVTLSCSPISGHRSVSWYQQTPGQGLQFLFEYFSETQRNKGNFPGRFSGRQFSNSRSEMNVSTLELGDSALYLCASSSRGASTDTQYFGPGTRLTVL.

V and J are TRBV5-1 and TRBJ2-3; tentative D call: TRBD1 (5 bases). Germline V gives CDR1 SGHRS, CDR2 YFSETQ. CDR3 length equals 16 residues. V lost 0 bases to trimming and J lost 0 bases, with 11 bases between them. The DNA of the CDR3 is TGCGCCAGCAGCTTGGGGCCAGGGCCCAGCACAGATACGCAGTATTTT. Translated, it gives CASSLGPGPSTDTQYF.

The rearrangement joins TRBV7-2 to TRBJ2-1; 7 positions agree with TRBD2. The germline V gene encodes CDR1 SGHTA and CDR2 FQGNSA. J was trimmed by 7 bases and V by 0 bases; bases with no gene match: 9. This CDR3 contains 16 residues. The CDR3 DNA is TGTGCCAGCAGCTTAGCGCTCTCGAGACTAGCTAATGAGCAGTTCTTC. Its translation is CASSLALSRLANEQFF. The full variable domain, with the rest looked up from reference TRBV7-2 and TRBJ2-1, is GAGVSQSPSNKVTEKGKDVELRCDPISGHTALYWYRQSLGQGLEFLIYFQGNSAPDKSGLPSDRFSAERTGGSVSTLTIQRTQQEDSAVYLCASSLALSRLANEQFFGPGTRLTVL.

The rearrangement uses TRBV18 and TRBJ2-5; 9 bases line up with TRBD1. This CDR3 comprises 16 residues. Trimming took 4 bases from V and 1 from J; bases not matched to a gene: 7. Germline CDR1 is KGHSH and CDR2 is LQKENI. CDR3 sequence: CASSQVRTGAQETQYF. The CDR3 nucleotides read TGTGCCAGCTCACAGGTCCGGACAGGGGCCCAAGAGACCCAGTACTTC.

This sequence joins TRBV6-1 and TRBJ1-2; TRBD1 might be the D (6 bases). Germline V gene sequence: CDR1 MNHNS, CDR2 SASEGT. The CDR3 contains 16 residues. V lost 5 bases, J lost 3 bases, and 19 bases lay in between. CDR3 amino acids: CASSPRVRTADYGYTF. In DNA, the CDR3 is TGTGCCAGCAGTCCCCGAGTGAGGACAGCTGACTATGGCTACACCTTC.

The genes are TRBV20-1 and TRBJ1-4; D remains unclear. CDR3 length equals 15 residues. V lost 5 bases and J 0 bases, leaving 13 bases between the germline ends. Germline V gene lookup returns CDR1 DFQATT and CDR2 SNEGSKA (reference sequence). CDR3 DNA: TGCAGTGCTTCGCCGAGCCCCGCAACTAATGAAAAACTGTTTTTT. This translates into CSASPSPATNEKLFF.

The rearrangement links TRBV20-1 to TRBJ1-1; the match to TRBD1 covers 12 bases. The V gene's germline CDR1 is DFQATT and CDR2 SNEGSKA (reference sequence). Trimming cost V 5 bases and J 8 bases; bases outside gene matches: 9. CDR3 length: 14 amino acids. In DNA, the CDR3 is TGCAGTGCTCACCCGGGGACAGGGGGCAACGAAGCTTTCTTT. It specifies CSAHPGTGGNEAFF.

This chain connects TRBV7-6 to TRBJ2-7; tentatively, D is TRBD1 or TRBD2 (5 bases each). Germline V gene data show CDR1 as SGHVS and CDR2 as FNYEAQ. The V and J ends lost 5 bases and 0 bases respectively, with 14 bases between them. The CDR3 length is 15 residues. This CDR3 reads CASSPEGPPSYEQYF. In DNA form, the CDR3 reads TGTGCCAGCAGCCCAGAGGGACCTCCCTCCTACGAGCAGTACTTC. The whole variable domain, remainder taken from reference TRBV7-6 and TRBJ2-7, is GAGVSQSPRYKVTKRGQDVALRCDPISGHVSLYWYRQALGQGPEFLTYFNYEAQQDKSGLPNDRFSAERPEGSISTLTIQRTEQRDSAMYRCASSPEGPPSYEQYFGPGTRLTVT.

The rearrangement uses TRBV11-3 and TRBJ2-3; D may be TRBD2 (5 bases). The V gene lost 1 base and the J gene lost 7 bases, with 9 bases spanning the gap. This CDR3 is built from 13 residues. Germline V gene data show CDR1 as SGHNT and CDR2 as YENEEA. The CDR3 DNA is TGTGCCAGCAGCTTAGGTCCGGGGAATACGCAGTATTTT. It specifies CASSLGPGNTQYF. Full variable domain (rest looked up from reference TRBV11-3 and TRBJ2-3): EAGVVQSPRYKIIEKKQPVAFWCNPISGHNTLYWYLQNLGQGPELLIRYENEEAVDDSQLPKDRFSAERLKGVDSTLKIQPAELGDSAVYLCASSLGPGNTQYFGPGTRLTVL.

This clonotype has only a few counts. The V and J genes are TRBV29-1 and TRBJ1-2; perhaps TRBD1 as D (5 bases). CDR3 length: 13 residues. Germline V gene data show CDR1 as SQVTM and CDR2 as ANQGSEA. Trimming left V 4 bases short and J 8 bases short, with 17 bases between. CDR3 loop: CSVVMGTSGGYTF. The CDR3 DNA follows: TGCAGCGTTGTGATGGGGACTTCAGGGGGCTACACCTTC.

For this clonotype: At one end, the junction sequence differs from germline, possibly due to a read error. The chain has TRBV27 and TRBJ1-1; no clear D gene. This CDR3 has 13 amino acids. From germline, CDR1 is MNHEY and CDR2 SMNVEV (reference sequence). CDR3 protein: CASTLTVNTEAFF. In DNA form, the CDR3 reads TGTGCCAGCACCTTGACGGTGAACACTGAGGCTTTCTTT.

The V gene is TRBV20-1, the J gene TRBJ2-5, with TRBD2 identical over 9 bases. CDR1 and CDR2 from the germline V gene are DFQATT and SNEGSKA (reference sequence). The CDR3 runs to 16 residues. The trim removed 6 bases at V and 5 bases at J, leaving 16 bases unmatched. This CDR3 is CSARGASGVHGETQYF. The CDR3 DNA reads TGCAGTGCCCGCGGGGCTAGCGGGGTGCACGGGGAGACCCAGTACTTC.

The chain links TRBV2 to TRBJ2-4; a possible D gene is TRBD1 (6 bases). V was pared by 5 bases and J by 5 bases, with 13 bases between. Germline V gene lookup returns CDR1 SNHLY and CDR2 FYNNEI. This CDR3 is 14 amino acids long. The CDR3 spells CASSILQGENIQYF. In DNA form, the CDR3 reads TGTGCCAGCAGTATCTTACAGGGCGAAAACATTCAGTACTTC.

This clonotype occurred once. At one end the junction does not follow the germline gene, possibly because of a read error. The J gene is TRBJ1-2, the V gene TRBV29-1; D possibly corresponds to TRBD1 (5 bases). There are 17 residues in the CDR3. Germline loops: CDR1 SQVTM, CDR2 ANQGSEA. The CDR3 DNA is TGCAGCGTGGAAGATTCTCCCGCCAGGGAAAGAGGGAAAGGCTACACCTTC. Protein sequence: CSVEDSPARERGKGYTF.

V and J are TRBV5-6 and TRBJ1-2, with 8 bases identical to TRBD1. V lost 8 bases and J lost 4; bases outside the gene matches: 7. This CDR3 contains 13 residues. CDR1 SGHDT and CDR2 YYEEEE come from the germline V gene. DNA of the CDR3: TGTGCCAGTAATGACAGGGGACCCTATGGCTACACCTTC. It encodes CASNDRGPYGYTF. The full variable domain, with the rest looked up from reference TRBV5-6 and TRBJ1-2, is DAGVTQSPTHLIKTRGQQVTLRCSPKSGHDTVSWYQQALGQGPQFIFQYYEEEERQRGNFPDRFSGHQFPNYSSELNVNALLLGDSALYLCASNDRGPYGYTFGSGTRLTVV.

The chain uses TRBV5-5 and TRBJ2-1; D unclear. Trimming cost V 0 bases and J 2 bases, with 9 bases left between them. The V gene's germline CDR1 is SGHKS and CDR2 YYEKEE (reference sequence). The CDR3 sequence is 15 residues long. CDR3 bases: TGTGCCAGCAGCTTGGAGCTAGGGACCTACAATGAGCAGTTCTTC. Translated: CASSLELGTYNEQFF.

The V call is TRBV6-5, the J call TRBJ1-2, with D unresolved. The CDR3 is 15 amino acids. V lost 4 bases, J lost 2 bases, and 14 bases lay in between. Germline loops: CDR1 MNHEY, CDR2 SVGAGI. In nucleotides, the CDR3 is TGTGCCAGCAGTTCGGCGGCAGCTAGCAACTATGGCTACACCTTC. This sequence encodes CASSSAAASNYGYTF.

J is TRBJ2-1 and V is TRBV10-3; 7 bases agree with TRBD2. This CDR3 has 13 amino acids. Losses at the gene ends were 10 bases for V and 5 bases for J; bases not matched to a gene: 8. Germline V gives CDR1 ENHRY, CDR2 SYGVKD. The CDR3 region has the DNA TGTGCCAGCTCCCTCCGGGAGGACAATGAGCAGTTCTTC. Protein sequence: CASSLREDNEQFF.

The rearrangement uses TRBV5-1 and TRBJ2-1; 9 bases are a match to TRBD2. J lost 1 base, V lost 0 bases, and 5 bases had no gene match. CDR1 is SGHRS, CDR2 YFSETQ, per germline. The CDR3 is 17 residues long. CDR3 sequence (DNA): TGCGCCAGCAGCTTGGAATGGCGGGGGGGGTCCTACAATGAGCAGTTCTTC. It encodes CASSLEWRGGSYNEQFF.

The rearrangement uses TRBV29-1 and TRBJ2-5; D possibly matches TRBD1 or TRBD2 (5 bases each). The J call may be wrong; the DNA end is better matched by TRBJ2-7. From germline, CDR1 is SQVTM and CDR2 ANQGSEA. The CDR3 loop spans 13 amino acids. CDR3 in DNA: TGCAGCGTTGAAGGGGACCTTACTTACGAGCAGTACTTC. Its translation: CSVEGDLTYEQYF.

The CDR3 bases are TGTGCCAGCAGCCGAGCGGTCGGGGGATCCTACGAGCAGTACTTC. Translated: CASSRAVGGSYEQYF. This chain connects TRBV28 to TRBJ2-7; D might be TRBD2 (6 bases). The CDR3 length is 15 residues. Germline CDR1 and CDR2: MDHEN and SYDVKM. V was pared by 6 bases and J by 1 base, with 16 bases between.

This chain joins TRBV20-1 and TRBJ2-1; D tentatively reads TRBD1 or TRBD2 (5 bases each). The germline V and J ends were trimmed by 3 bases and 9 bases, with 18 bases remaining between them. CDR1 is DFQATT and CDR2 is SNEGSKA in the germline V gene (reference sequence). This CDR3 contains 14 residues. CDR3 sequence: CSASIQGAAGEQFF. CDR3 coding DNA: TGCAGTGCTAGTATCCAGGGTGCTGCGGGTGAGCAGTTCTTC.

V is TRBV7-2 and J is TRBJ2-6; possible D gene TRBD1, 5 bases. V gave up 1 base and J gave up 0 bases, with 7 bases separating them. CDR1 is SGHTA and CDR2 is FQGNSA in the germline V gene. The CDR3 totals 16 residues. Here the CDR3 DNA reads TGTGCCAGCAGCTTAGACAGGCTCTCTGGGGCCAACGTCCTGACTTTC. Translated, it gives CASSLDRLSGANVLTF.